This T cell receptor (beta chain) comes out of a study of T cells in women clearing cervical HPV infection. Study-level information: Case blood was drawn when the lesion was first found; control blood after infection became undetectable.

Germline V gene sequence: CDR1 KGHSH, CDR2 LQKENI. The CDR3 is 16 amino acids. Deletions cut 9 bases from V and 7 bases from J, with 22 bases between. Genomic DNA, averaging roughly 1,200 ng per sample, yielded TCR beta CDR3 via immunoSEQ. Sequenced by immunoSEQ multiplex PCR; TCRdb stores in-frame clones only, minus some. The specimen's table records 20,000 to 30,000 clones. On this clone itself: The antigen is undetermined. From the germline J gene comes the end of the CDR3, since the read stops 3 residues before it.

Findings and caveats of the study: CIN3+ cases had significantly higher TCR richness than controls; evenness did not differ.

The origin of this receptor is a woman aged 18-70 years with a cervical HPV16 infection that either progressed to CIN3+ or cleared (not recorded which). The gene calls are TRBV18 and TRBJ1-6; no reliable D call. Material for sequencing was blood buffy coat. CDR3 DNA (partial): TGTGCCAGTTCCAACAGCTTTCTCCTTCCGAATTCACCC. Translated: CASSNSFLLPNSP. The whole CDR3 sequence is CASSNSFLLPNSPLHF. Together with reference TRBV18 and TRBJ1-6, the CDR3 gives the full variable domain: NAGVMQNPRHLVRRRGQEARLRCSPMKGHSHVYWYRQLPEEGLKFMVYLQKENIIDESGMPKERFSAEFPKEGPSILRIQQVVRGDSAAYFCASSNSFLLPNSPLHFGNGTRLTVT.